This entry is about one T cell receptor (beta chain). The CDR3 contains 16 residues. The V and J ends lost 8 bases and 4 bases respectively, with 22 bases between them. Germline lookup yields CDR1 ENHRY and CDR2 SYGVKD. Produced via immunoSEQ multiplex PCR; TCRdb's table is partial and in-frame only. There are over 100,000 clones in the sample; about 80% occur only once, and roughly 29% lies in the top ten. This record belongs to a study of blood T cell repertoires in COVID-19. The wider study: There were acute and convalescent COVID-19 samples, and they came from the United States, Italy and Spain. The cDNA or gDNA used as material had been derived from T cells, B-cell-depleted T cells, or PBMCs.

The receptor was isolated from a man in his sixties with acute or convalescent COVID-19. The chain joins TRBV10-3 to TRBJ2-3; D is perhaps TRBD2 (5 bases). Specimen: peripheral blood. Here the CDR3 reads CAILASRGRGSDTQYF. CDR3 DNA: TGTGCCATCTTGGCGTCACGCGGCCGGGGATCAGATACGCAGTATTTT.